One sample yielded the 27 T cell receptor beta chains listed below, sequenced in a study of blood T cell repertoires in COVID-19. Assay: immunoSEQ multiplex PCR; the TCRdb copy retains only in-frame clones and omits some. The sample includes 270,000 or so clones, approximately 84% seen only once; the top ten take roughly 3.1%. Sequencing was done on a sample of PBMCs or T cells enriched from blood (not recorded which). These TCRs come from a man over 45 who had recovered from COVID-19.

This chain uses TRBV14 with TRBJ2-2; TRBD2 matches 12 bases. There are 15 residues in the CDR3. V was pared by 3 bases and J by 7 bases, with 3 bases of the junction left unmatched. CDR1 and CDR2 from the germline V gene are SGHDN and FVKESK. In nucleotides, the CDR3 is TGTGCCAGCAGCCAGACTAGCGGGAGCCTCGGGGAGCTGTTTTTT. Translating gives CASSQTSGSLGELFF.

The rearrangement joins TRBV19 to TRBJ2-7, with 8 positions matching TRBD1. This CDR3 spans 16 amino acids. CDR1 is LNHDA, CDR2 SQIVND, per germline (reference sequence). V shed 9 bases and J 1 base; nucleotides not matched to a gene: 14. The CDR3 sequence is CARTRDRPSQSYEQYF. The CDR3 region has the DNA TGTGCCAGAACACGGGACAGGCCTTCCCAATCCTACGAGCAGTACTTC. The variable domain in full, with the rest retrieved from reference TRBV19 and TRBJ2-7, is DGGITQSPKYLFRKEGQNVTLSCEQNLNHDAMYWYRQDPGQGLRLIYYSQIVNDFQKGDIAEGYSVSREKKESFPLTVTSAQKNPTAFYLCARTRDRPSQSYEQYFGPGTRLTVT.

The V gene is TRBV4-1, the J gene TRBJ2-1, with 12 positions matching TRBD2. V dropped 2 bases and J dropped 9; count of bases not matched to a gene: 5. There are 15 residues in the CDR3. Germline lookup yields CDR1 MGHRA and CDR2 YSYEKL. CDR3 amino acids: CASSQLTSGGSEQFF. DNA for the CDR3: TGCGCCAGCAGCCAATTGACTAGCGGGGGTAGTGAGCAGTTCTTC.

The V and J genes are TRBV10-3 and TRBJ2-5; D ambiguous. This CDR3 has 14 residues. The germline gives CDR1 ENHRY, CDR2 SYGVKD. Trimming pared 3 bases from V and 0 bases from J, leaving 8 bases between. In nucleotides, the CDR3 is TGTGCCATCAGTGATCTAACGCACCAAGAGACCCAGTACTTC. It specifies CAISDLTHQETQYF.

This chain links TRBV7-3 with TRBJ2-1; 9 bases fit TRBD1. The CDR3 totals 14 residues. The V gene end was trimmed by 6 bases and the J gene end by 10 bases; junction bases not matched to a gene: 10. Per the germline V gene, CDR1 is SGHTA and CDR2 is FQGTGA. The CDR3 nucleotides are TGTGCCAGCAGTACAGGGGGCATGGGGAGGGAGCAGTTCTTC. It codes for CASSTGGMGREQFF.

V and J are TRBV11-3 and TRBJ2-1, with 12 bases identical to TRBD2. Per germline, CDR1 SGHNT and CDR2 YENEEA. The V segment lost 1 base and the J segment 9 bases; nucleotides outside the gene matches: 7. The CDR3 runs 16 residues. The CDR3 DNA reads as TGTGCCAGCAGCTTAGCTCTAGCGGGAGGGCCAGGTGAGCAGTTCTTC. Protein: CASSLALAGGPGEQFF.

The gene calls are TRBV11-2 and TRBJ1-3; 8 nucleotides line up with TRBD1. The CDR3 is 14 residues long. Germline values: CDR1 SGHAT, CDR2 FQNNGV. Trimming took 5 bases from V and 6 from J; bases not matched to a gene: 6. Here the CDR3 DNA reads TGTGCCAGCAGCATCGGACAGGGATTAAACACCATATATTTT. Its protein is CASSIGQGLNTIYF.

V is TRBV29-1 and J is TRBJ2-3; 10 positions match TRBD2. V lost 4 bases, J lost 4 bases, and 2 bases stayed unmatched. In germline, CDR1 is SQVTM, CDR2 ANQGSEA. This CDR3 spans 13 amino acids. For the CDR3, the DNA is TGCAGCGTTGGAGCGGGAGGGCCAGATACGCAGTATTTT. As protein: CSVGAGGPDTQYF.

This clone is a singleton in its sample. The rearrangement joins TRBV13 to TRBJ2-7; a possible D gene is TRBD1 (5 bases). This CDR3 contains 13 residues. Germline CDR1 and CDR2: PRHDT and FYEKMQ (reference sequence). With 6 bases removed from V and 2 bases from J, the gap between germline ends came to 11 bases. CDR3 nucleotides: TGTGCCAGCAGTTCCCTAGGGGCCTACGAGCAGTACTTC. Translated: CASSSLGAYEQYF.

This clone has a handful of counts. The genes are TRBV15 and TRBJ1-1; tentative D call: TRBD1 (6 bases). The CDR3 is 17 amino acids. Germline lookup yields CDR1 LNHNV and CDR2 YYDKDF (reference sequence). Trimming left V 0 bases short and J 2 bases short, with 16 bases between. CDR3: CATSRDYPGAGNTEAFF. For the CDR3, the DNA is TGTGCCACCAGCAGAGATTATCCAGGGGCCGGTAACACTGAAGCTTTCTTT.

The rearrangement links TRBV18 to TRBJ1-4; maybe TRBD1 (5 bases). Germline V gene data show CDR1 as KGHSH and CDR2 as LQKENI. Trimming stripped 6 bases from V and 4 bases from J, with 18 bases between. The CDR3 has 16 residues. The CDR3 loop reads CASSKNGGRNNEKLFF. The CDR3 DNA sequence: TGTGCCAGCTCGAAAAACGGGGGACGGAATAATGAAAAACTGTTTTTT.

The gene calls are TRBV7-3 and TRBJ2-1, with TRBD2 as a possible D gene (7 bases). The ends were cut back, 0 bases at V and 6 bases at J, with 18 bases in the middle. This CDR3 is built from 17 residues. Germline-derived CDR1 and CDR2 are SGHTA and FQGTGA. The CDR3, as DNA: TGTGCCAGCAGCTTAACCGGCCTCCGGGGGGCAAGCAATGAGCAGTTCTTC. Its protein product is CASSLTGLRGASNEQFF.

This sequence joins TRBV19 and TRBJ2-7; D call uncertain. The V gene lost 6 bases and the J gene lost 0 bases, with 9 bases spanning the gap. Germline V gene lookup returns CDR1 LNHDA and CDR2 SQIVND (reference sequence). CDR3 length equals 13 residues. The CDR3 bases are TGTGCCAGTAGCGAGTCGAGCTCCTACGAGCAGTACTTC. Its translation is CASSESSSYEQYF. The full variable domain, with the rest looked up from reference TRBV19 and TRBJ2-7, is DGGITQSPKYLFRKEGQNVTLSCEQNLNHDAMYWYRQDPGQGLRLIYYSQIVNDFQKGDIAEGYSVSREKKESFPLTVTSAQKNPTAFYLCASSESSSYEQYFGPGTRLTVT.

This chain uses TRBV19 with TRBJ2-7, with 7 positions matching TRBD1. CDR1 and CDR2 (germline): LNHDA, SQIVND (reference sequence). The length of the CDR3 is 14 residues. Trimming removed 10 bases from V and 7 bases from J; junction bases left unmatched: 16. The CDR3 DNA is TGTGCCACCCAATCCGGGACAGATCTACGAGAGCAGTACTTC. The encoded protein is CATQSGTDLREQYF.

The chain has TRBV4-3 and TRBJ2-2; D gene uncertain. The CDR3 loop spans 17 amino acids. V shed 6 bases and J shed 0 bases, with 17 bases lying between them. Germline V CDR1 and CDR2: LGHNA, YSLEER. The DNA of the CDR3 is TGCGCCAGCAGTCAAAACGCGCCATCCGCGAACACCGGGGAGCTGTTTTTT. Residues: CASSQNAPSANTGELFF.

The chain joins TRBV4-2 to TRBJ2-3, with 14 bases fitting TRBD2. The CDR3 has 20 residues. With 1 base clipped from V and 0 bases from J, the junction kept 9 bases outside the gene matches. The germline V gene encodes CDR1 LGHNA and CDR2 YNFKEQ. CDR3 region: CASSQGTSGGPLSSTDTQYF. The CDR3 nucleotides are TGTGCCAGCAGCCAAGGGACTAGCGGGGGGCCCCTGTCTAGCACAGATACGCAGTATTTT.

The chain joins TRBV27 to TRBJ2-1; 11 bases are a match to TRBD2. This CDR3 has 14 amino acids. V lost 7 bases, J lost 4 bases, and 3 bases stayed unmatched. Germline loops: CDR1 MNHEY, CDR2 SMNVEV (reference sequence). CDR3 residues: CASTRLAGYNEQFF. CDR3 sequence (DNA): TGTGCCAGCACGAGACTAGCGGGGTACAATGAGCAGTTCTTC.

This chain connects TRBV12-3 or TRBV12-4 to TRBJ2-7; 9 bases map to TRBD1. The CDR3 sequence is 13 residues long. V shed 5 bases and J 7 bases; nucleotides not matched to a gene: 6. The CDR3 DNA is TGTGCCAGCAGTCTATCGACAGGGGGAGAGCAGTACTTC. It encodes CASSLSTGGEQYF.

The table lists this clone with a few counts. V and J are TRBV2 and TRBJ1-1, with a possible D match to TRBD1 (6 bases). Germline-derived CDR1 and CDR2 are SNHLY and FYNNEI. Trimming took off 6 bases at V and 1 base at J, with 12 bases between the two ends. This CDR3 comprises 14 residues. CDR3 bases: TGTGCCAGCAGAACAGGGTTCGAGAACACTGAAGCTTTCTTT. It specifies CASRTGFENTEAFF. The full variable domain, its missing parts supplied by reference TRBV2 and TRBJ1-1, is EPEVTQTPSHQVTQMGQEVILRCVPISNHLYFYWYRQILGQKVEFLVSFYNNEISEKSEIFDDQFSVERPDGSNFTLKIRSTKLEDSAMYFCASRTGFENTEAFFGQGTRLTVV.

The chain recombines TRBV18 with TRBJ1-2; D unresolved. V dropped 0 bases and J dropped 5 bases, with 4 bases sitting between them. CDR1 KGHSH and CDR2 LQKENI come from the germline V gene. The CDR3 spans 12 residues. The CDR3 is CASSPPEYGYTF. The DNA for the CDR3 is TGTGCCAGCTCACCACCGGAGTATGGCTACACCTTC.

CDR3: CASSEGGTLAFF. DNA for the CDR3: TGTGCCAGCAGTGAAGGGGGCACCCTGGCTTTCTTT. The chain employs TRBV2 and TRBJ1-1; maybe TRBD1 (5 bases). Germline V gives CDR1 SNHLY, CDR2 FYNNEI. Trimming took off 1 base at V and 11 bases at J, with 11 bases between the two ends. The CDR3 contains 12 residues.

The genes are TRBV18 and TRBJ1-1; D remains ambiguous. Trimming took 3 bases from V and 5 from J, leaving 10 bases between them. Per germline, CDR1 KGHSH and CDR2 LQKENI. The CDR3 runs to 13 residues. This CDR3 is CASSPGVETEAFF. Here the CDR3 DNA reads TGTGCCAGCTCACCCGGGGTGGAAACTGAAGCTTTCTTT.

The V gene is TRBV5-1, the J gene TRBJ2-3, with TRBD2 matching over 12 bases. The CDR3 totals 18 residues. J was trimmed by 0 bases and V by 4 bases; bases with no gene match: 9. CDR1 SGHRS and CDR2 YFSETQ come from the germline V gene. The CDR3 spells CASSPTGLAGTSTDTQYF. DNA of the CDR3: TGCGCCAGCAGCCCTACCGGACTAGCGGGAACTAGCACAGATACGCAGTATTTT.

The CDR3 bases are TGTGCCAGCAGTCCTGACTCGGGAGACACTGAAGCTTTCTTT. The encoded protein is CASSPDSGDTEAFF. The chain has TRBV3-1 (or the pseudogene TRBV3-2) and TRBJ1-1, with D uncertain. The CDR3 has 14 residues. With 6 bases removed from V and 3 bases from J, the gap between germline ends came to 14 bases. From germline, CDR1 is LGHDT and CDR2 YNNKEL (reference sequence).

This clone was observed once. V and J are TRBV5-1 and TRBJ1-1; D not resolved. This CDR3 is 14 amino acids long. The germline V gene encodes CDR1 SGHRS and CDR2 YFSETQ. V was pared by 3 bases and J by 1 base, with 10 bases between. The CDR3 DNA reads TGCGCCAGCAGCTCCCTCCCAGGGAACACTGAAGCTTTCTTT. Its protein is CASSSLPGNTEAFF.

V usage is TRBV7-9 and J usage is TRBJ1-4, with D uncertain. Germline V gives CDR1 SEHNR, CDR2 FQNEAQ (reference sequence). V lost 1 base and J 7 bases, leaving 10 bases between the germline ends. CDR3 length equals 14 residues. CDR3 nucleotide sequence: TGTGCCAGCAGCTTAGTAGGAGCTACTGAAAAACTGTTTTTT. This sequence encodes CASSLVGATEKLFF.

This clone was detected a few times. The chain joins TRBV6-2 or TRBV6-3 to TRBJ2-5; 10 bases line up with TRBD1. Losses at the gene ends were 5 bases for V and 7 bases for J; bases not matched to a gene: 13. CDR3 length: 16 residues. The germline CDR1 and CDR2 sequences are MNHEY and SVGEGT. Here the CDR3 DNA reads TGTGCCAGCAGTGCACGCCGTGACAGGGGGCGCGGGACCCAGTACTTC. It translates to CASSARRDRGRGTQYF.